This TCR beta chain was profiled in a study of T cell changes during pregnancy in multiple sclerosis. The CDR3 is 16 amino acids. Germline assignment: CDR1 SGHRS and CDR2 YFSETQ. After removal of 2 bases from V and 2 bases from J, the junction contained 2 bases not matched to a gene. Turning to this clone: Other DNA sequences in the sample encode the same CDR3.

Sequenced by immunoSEQ multiplex PCR; TCRdb stores in-frame clones only, minus some. The sample includes around 100,000 clones, 92% seen only once; the top ten take around 2.1%. This chain uses TRBV5-1 with TRBJ2-1, with 12 bases fitting TRBD2. The origin of this receptor is a female donor with multiple sclerosis, enrolled in a pregnancy study. Source: peripheral blood, taken after pregnancy. CDR3 sequence reads: CASSLGLAGTYNEQFF. The CDR3 DNA sequence: TGCGCCAGCAGCTTAGGACTAGCGGGGACCTACAATGAGCAGTTCTTC.